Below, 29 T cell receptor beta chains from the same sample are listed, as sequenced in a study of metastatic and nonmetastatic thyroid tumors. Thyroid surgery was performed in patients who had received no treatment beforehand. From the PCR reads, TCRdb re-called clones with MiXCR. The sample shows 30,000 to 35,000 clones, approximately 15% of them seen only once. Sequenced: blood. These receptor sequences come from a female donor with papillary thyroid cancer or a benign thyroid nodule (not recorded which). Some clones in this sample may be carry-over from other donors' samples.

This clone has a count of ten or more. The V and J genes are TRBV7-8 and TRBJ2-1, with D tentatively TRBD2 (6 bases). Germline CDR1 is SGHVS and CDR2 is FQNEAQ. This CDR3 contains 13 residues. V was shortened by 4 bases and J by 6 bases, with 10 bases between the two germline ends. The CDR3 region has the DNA TGTGCCAGCAGCTCCCCGGGACTCAATGAGCAGTTCTTC. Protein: CASSSPGLNEQFF.

The CDR3 bases are TGTGCCAGCAGCCCTGGCCGGGTCTTATACGAGCAGTACTTC. This sequence encodes CASSPGRVLYEQYF. The chain combines TRBV11-2 with TRBJ2-7, with D hard to call. The length of the CDR3 is 14 residues. V was trimmed by 5 bases and J by 4 bases, leaving 15 bases between them. The V gene's germline CDR1 is SGHAT and CDR2 FQNNGV.

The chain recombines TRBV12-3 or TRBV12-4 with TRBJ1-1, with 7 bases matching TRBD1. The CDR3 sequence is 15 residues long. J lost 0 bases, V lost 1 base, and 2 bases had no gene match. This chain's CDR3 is CASSLEGTVNTEAFF. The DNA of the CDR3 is TGTGCCAGCAGTTTAGAGGGGACAGTGAACACTGAAGCTTTCTTT.

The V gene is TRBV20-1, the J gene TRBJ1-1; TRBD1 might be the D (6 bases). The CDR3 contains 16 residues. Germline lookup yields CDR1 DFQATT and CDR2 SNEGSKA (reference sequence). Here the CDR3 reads CSPRENRALGNTEAFF. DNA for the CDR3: TGCAGCCCCAGGGAGAACAGGGCCCTAGGGAACACTGAAGCTTTCTTT.

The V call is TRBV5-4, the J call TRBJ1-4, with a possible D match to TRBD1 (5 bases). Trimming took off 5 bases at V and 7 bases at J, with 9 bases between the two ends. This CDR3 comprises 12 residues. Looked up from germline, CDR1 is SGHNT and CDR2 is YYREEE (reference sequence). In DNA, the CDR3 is TGTGCCAGCAGTTACGACAGTGAAAAACTGTTTTTT. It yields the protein CASSYDSEKLFF. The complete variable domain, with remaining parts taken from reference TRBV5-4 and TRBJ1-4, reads ETGVTQSPTHLIKTRGQQVTLRCSSQSGHNTVSWYQQALGQGPQFIFQYYREEENGRGNFPPRFSGLQFPNYSSELNVNALELDDSALYLCASSYDSEKLFFGSGTQLSVL.

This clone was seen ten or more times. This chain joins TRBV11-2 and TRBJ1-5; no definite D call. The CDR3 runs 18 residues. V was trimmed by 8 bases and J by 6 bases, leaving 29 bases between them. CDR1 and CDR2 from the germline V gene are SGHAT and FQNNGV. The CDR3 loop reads CASCGQASRKGNGQPQHF. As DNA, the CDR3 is TGTGCCAGCTGTGGGCAAGCAAGCCGTAAGGGCAATGGTCAGCCCCAGCATTTT. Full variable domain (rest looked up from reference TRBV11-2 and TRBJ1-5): EAGVAQSPRYKIIEKRQSVAFWCNPISGHATLYWYQQILGQGPKLLIQFQNNGVVDDSQLPKDRFSAERLKGVDSTLKIQPAKLEDSAVYLCASCGQASRKGNGQPQHFGDGTRLSIL.

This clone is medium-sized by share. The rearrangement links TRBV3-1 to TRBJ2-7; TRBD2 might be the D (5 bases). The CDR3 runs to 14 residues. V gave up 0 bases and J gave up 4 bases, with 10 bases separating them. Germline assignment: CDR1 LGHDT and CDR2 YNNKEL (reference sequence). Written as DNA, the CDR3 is TGTGCCAGCAGCCAAGATCCGGGATCGTACGAGCAGTACTTC. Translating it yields CASSQDPGSYEQYF.

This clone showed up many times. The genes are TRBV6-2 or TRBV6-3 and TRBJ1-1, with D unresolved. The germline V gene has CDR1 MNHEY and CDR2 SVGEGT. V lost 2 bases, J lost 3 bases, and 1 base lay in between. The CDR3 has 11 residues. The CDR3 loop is CASSYDTEAFF. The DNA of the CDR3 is TGTGCCAGCAGTTACGACACTGAAGCTTTCTTT.

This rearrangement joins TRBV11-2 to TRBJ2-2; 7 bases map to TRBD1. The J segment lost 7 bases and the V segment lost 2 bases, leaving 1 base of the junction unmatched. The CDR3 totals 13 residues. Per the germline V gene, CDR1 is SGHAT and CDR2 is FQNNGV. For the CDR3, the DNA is TGTGCCAGCAGCTTATGGACAGGCGGGGAGCTGTTTTTT. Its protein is CASSLWTGGELFF.

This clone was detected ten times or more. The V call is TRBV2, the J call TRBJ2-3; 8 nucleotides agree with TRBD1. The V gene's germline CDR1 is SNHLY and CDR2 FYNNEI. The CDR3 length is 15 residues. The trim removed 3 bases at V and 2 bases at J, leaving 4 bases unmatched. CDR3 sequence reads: CASSDDRGYTDTQYF. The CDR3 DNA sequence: TGTGCCAGCAGTGACGACAGGGGATACACAGATACGCAGTATTTT.

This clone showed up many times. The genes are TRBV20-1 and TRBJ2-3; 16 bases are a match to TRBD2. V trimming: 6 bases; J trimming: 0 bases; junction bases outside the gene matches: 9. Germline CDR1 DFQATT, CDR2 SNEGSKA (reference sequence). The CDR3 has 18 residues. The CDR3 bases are TGCAGTGCCTACACCCCGGGACTAGCGGGAGGGAGCACAGATACGCAGTATTTT. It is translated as CSAYTPGLAGGSTDTQYF.

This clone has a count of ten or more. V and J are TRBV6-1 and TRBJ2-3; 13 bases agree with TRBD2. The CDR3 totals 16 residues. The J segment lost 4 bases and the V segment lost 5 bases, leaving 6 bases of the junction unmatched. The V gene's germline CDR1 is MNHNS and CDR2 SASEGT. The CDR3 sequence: CASSFRTSGSADTQYF. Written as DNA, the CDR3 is TGTGCCAGCAGTTTCCGGACTAGCGGGAGCGCAGATACGCAGTATTTT.

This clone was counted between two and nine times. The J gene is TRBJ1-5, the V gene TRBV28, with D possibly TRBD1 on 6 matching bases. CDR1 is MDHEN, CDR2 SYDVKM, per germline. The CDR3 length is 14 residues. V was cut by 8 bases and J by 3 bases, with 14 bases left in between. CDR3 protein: CASRGTQFNQPQHF. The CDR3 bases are TGTGCCAGCCGCGGGACACAGTTCAATCAGCCCCAGCATTTT.

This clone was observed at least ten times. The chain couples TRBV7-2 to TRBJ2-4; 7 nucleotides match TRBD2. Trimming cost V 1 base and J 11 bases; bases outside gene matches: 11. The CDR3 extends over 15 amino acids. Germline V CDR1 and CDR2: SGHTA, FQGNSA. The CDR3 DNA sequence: TGTGCCAGCAGCTTAGTGGCGGCAGGGACTAATGTTCAGTACTTC. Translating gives CASSLVAAGTNVQYF. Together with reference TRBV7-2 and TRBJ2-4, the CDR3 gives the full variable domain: GAGVSQSPSNKVTEKGKDVELRCDPISGHTALYWYRQSLGQGLEFLIYFQGNSAPDKSGLPSDRFSAERTGGSVSTLTIQRTQQEDSAVYLCASSLVAAGTNVQYFGAGTRLSVL.

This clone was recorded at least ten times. The CDR3 DNA follows: TGTGCCAGGGGGACTAGCGGGACCACCTACGAGCAGTACTTC. This encodes CARGTSGTTYEQYF. The chain employs TRBV2 and TRBJ2-7; 13 bases agree with TRBD2. Germline V gene lookup returns CDR1 SNHLY and CDR2 FYNNEI. V shed 9 bases, J shed 2 bases, and the junction held 4 bases outside the gene matches. CDR3 size: 14 residues.

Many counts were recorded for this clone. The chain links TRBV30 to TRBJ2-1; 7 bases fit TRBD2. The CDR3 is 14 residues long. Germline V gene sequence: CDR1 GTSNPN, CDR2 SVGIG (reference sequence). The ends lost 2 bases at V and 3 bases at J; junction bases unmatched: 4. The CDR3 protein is CAWSIGGIYNEQFF. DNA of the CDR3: TGTGCCTGGAGTATCGGGGGGATCTACAATGAGCAGTTCTTC.

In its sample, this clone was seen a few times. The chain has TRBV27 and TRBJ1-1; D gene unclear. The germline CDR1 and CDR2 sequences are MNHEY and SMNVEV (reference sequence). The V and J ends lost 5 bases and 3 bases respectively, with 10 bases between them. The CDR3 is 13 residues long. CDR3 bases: TGTGCCAGCAGTCTCAGTGGTGACACTGAAGCTTTCTTT. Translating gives CASSLSGDTEAFF.

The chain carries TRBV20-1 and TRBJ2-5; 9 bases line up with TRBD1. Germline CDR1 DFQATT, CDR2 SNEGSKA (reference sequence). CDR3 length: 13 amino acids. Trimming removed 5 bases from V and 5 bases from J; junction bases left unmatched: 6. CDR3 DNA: TGCAGTGCTCAAACAGGGGGCTGTGAGACCCAGTACTTC. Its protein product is CSAQTGGCETQYF.

CDR3 sequence: CASSQAFLNEQFF. The CDR3 DNA reads as TGTGCCAGCAGCCAAGCGTTCTTGAATGAGCAGTTCTTC. V gene TRBV4-2 combines with J gene TRBJ2-1, with D unclear. V lost 1 base and J lost 7, with 8 bases in between. Germline V gives CDR1 LGHNA, CDR2 YNFKEQ. This CDR3 has 13 residues.

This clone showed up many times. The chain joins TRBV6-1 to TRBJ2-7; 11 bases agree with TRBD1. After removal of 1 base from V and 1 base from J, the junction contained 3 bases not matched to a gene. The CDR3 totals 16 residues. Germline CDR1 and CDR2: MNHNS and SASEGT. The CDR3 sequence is CASSEERDRGSYEQYF. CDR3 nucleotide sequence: TGTGCCAGCAGTGAAGAACGGGACAGGGGGTCCTACGAGCAGTACTTC.

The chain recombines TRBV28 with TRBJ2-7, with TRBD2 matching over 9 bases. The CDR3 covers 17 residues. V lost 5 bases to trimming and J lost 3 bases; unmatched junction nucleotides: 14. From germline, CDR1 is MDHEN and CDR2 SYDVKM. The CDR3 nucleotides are TGTGCCAGCAGTGGTCCGACTAAGGGTAGCGGGAGCTACGAGCAGTACTTC. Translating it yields CASSGPTKGSGSYEQYF.

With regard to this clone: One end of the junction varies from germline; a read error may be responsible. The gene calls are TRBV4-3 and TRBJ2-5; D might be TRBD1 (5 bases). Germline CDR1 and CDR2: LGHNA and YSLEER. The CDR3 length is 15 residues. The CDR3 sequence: CASSRSQGAQETRYF. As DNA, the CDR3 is TGCGCCAGCAGCCGCTCGCAGGGTGCCCAAGAGACCCGGTACTTC.

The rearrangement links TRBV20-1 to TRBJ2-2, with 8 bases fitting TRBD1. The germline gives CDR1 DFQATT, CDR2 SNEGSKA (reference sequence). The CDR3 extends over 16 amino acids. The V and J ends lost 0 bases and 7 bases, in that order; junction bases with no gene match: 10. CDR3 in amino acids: CSARDAQGAQNGELFF. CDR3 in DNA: TGCAGTGCTAGAGATGCTCAGGGGGCGCAGAACGGGGAGCTGTTTTTT.

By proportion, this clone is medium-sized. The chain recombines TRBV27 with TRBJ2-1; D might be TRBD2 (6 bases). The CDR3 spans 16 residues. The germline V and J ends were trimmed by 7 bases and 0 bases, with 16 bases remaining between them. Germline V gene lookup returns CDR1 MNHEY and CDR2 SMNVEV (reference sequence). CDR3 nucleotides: TGTGCCAGCATTCCCACCGGGACTTCCTCCTACAATGAGCAGTTCTTC. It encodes CASIPTGTSSYNEQFF.

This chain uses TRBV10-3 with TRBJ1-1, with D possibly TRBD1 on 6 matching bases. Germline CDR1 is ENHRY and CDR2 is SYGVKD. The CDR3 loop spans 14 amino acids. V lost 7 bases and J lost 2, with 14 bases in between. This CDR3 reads CAIKGEKFNTEAFF. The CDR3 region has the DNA TGTGCCATCAAGGGGGAGAAATTTAACACTGAAGCTTTCTTT.

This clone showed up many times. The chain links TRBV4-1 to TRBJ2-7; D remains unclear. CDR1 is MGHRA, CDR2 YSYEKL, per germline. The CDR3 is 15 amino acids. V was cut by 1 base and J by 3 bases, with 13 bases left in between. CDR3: CASSQGGGRSYEQYF. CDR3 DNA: TGCGCCAGCAGCCAAGGAGGCGGCAGAAGCTACGAGCAGTACTTC.

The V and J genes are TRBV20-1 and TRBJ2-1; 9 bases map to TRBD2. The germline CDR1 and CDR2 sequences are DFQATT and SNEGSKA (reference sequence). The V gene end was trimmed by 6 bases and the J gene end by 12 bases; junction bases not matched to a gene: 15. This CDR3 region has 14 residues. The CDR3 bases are TGCAGTGCCATCAGCGGGGGGACCGCCGGGGGGCAGTTCTTC. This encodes CSAISGGTAGGQFF.

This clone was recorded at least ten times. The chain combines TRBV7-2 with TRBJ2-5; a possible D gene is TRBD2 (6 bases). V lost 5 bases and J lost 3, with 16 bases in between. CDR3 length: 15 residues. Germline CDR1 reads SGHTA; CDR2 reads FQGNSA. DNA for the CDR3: TGTGCCAGCAGCCTCCAGGGTAGGAGGGAAGAGACCCAGTACTTC. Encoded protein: CASSLQGRREETQYF. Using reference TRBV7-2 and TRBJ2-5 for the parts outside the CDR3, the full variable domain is GAGVSQSPSNKVTEKGKDVELRCDPISGHTALYWYRQSLGQGLEFLIYFQGNSAPDKSGLPSDRFSAERTGGSVSTLTIQRTQQEDSAVYLCASSLQGRREETQYFGPGTRLLVL.

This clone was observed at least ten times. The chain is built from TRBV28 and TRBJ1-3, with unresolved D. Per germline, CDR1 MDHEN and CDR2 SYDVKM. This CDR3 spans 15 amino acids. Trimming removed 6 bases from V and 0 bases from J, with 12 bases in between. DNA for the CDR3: TGTGCCAGCAGCCGATCCGGAGCCTCTGGAAACACCATATATTTT. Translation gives CASSRSGASGNTIYF. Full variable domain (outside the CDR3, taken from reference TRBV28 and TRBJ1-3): DVKVTQSSRYLVKRTGEKVFLECVQDMDHENMFWYRQDPGLGLRLIYFSYDVKMKEKGDIPEGYSVSREKKERFSLILESASTNQTSMYLCASSRSGASGNTIYFGEGSWLTVV.